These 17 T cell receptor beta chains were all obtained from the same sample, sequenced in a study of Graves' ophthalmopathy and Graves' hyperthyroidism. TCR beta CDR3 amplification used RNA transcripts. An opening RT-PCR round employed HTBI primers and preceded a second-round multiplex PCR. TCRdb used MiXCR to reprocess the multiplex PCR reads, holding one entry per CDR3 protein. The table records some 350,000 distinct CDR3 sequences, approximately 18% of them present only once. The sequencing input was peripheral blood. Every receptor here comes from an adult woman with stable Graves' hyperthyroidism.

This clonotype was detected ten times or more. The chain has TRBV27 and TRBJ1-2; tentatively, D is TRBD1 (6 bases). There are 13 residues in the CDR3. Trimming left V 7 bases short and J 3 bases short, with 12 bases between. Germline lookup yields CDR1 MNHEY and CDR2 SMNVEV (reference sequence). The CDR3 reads CASKSGTYYGYTF. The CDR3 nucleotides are TGTGCCAGCAAGTCCGGGACATACTATGGCTACACCTTC.

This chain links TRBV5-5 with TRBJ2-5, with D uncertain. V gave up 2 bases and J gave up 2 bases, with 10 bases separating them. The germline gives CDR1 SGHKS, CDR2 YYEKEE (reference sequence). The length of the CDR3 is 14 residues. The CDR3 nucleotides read TGTGCCAGCAGCTTACGGTTAGATCAAGAGACCCAGTACTTC. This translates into CASSLRLDQETQYF.

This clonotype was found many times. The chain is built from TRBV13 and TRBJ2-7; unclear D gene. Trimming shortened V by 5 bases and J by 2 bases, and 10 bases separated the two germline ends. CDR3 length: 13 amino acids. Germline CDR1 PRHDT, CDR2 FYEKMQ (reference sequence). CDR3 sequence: CASSTQLPYEQYF. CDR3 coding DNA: TGTGCCAGCAGCACCCAGTTGCCCTACGAGCAGTACTTC.

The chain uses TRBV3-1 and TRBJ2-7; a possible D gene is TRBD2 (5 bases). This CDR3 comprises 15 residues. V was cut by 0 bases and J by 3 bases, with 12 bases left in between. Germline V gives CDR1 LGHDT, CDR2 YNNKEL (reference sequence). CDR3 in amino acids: CASSQDRIGSYEQYF. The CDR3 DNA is TGTGCCAGCAGCCAAGATCGAATAGGGAGCTACGAGCAGTACTTC.

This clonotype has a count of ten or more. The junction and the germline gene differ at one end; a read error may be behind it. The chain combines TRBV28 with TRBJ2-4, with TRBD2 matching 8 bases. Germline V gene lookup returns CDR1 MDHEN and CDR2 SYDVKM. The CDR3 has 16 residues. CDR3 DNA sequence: TGTGCCAGCAGTTTCGGGGGGGATTGGGCCAAAAACATTAAGTACTTC. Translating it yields CASSFGGDWAKNIKYF.

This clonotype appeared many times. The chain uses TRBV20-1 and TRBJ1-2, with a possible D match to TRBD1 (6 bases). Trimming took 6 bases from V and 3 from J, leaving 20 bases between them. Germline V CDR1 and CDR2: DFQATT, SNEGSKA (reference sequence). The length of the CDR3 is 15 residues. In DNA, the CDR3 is TGCAGTGCCAAGCCTCTGGGGGCTACGTACTATGGCTACACCTTC. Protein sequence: CSAKPLGATYYGYTF.

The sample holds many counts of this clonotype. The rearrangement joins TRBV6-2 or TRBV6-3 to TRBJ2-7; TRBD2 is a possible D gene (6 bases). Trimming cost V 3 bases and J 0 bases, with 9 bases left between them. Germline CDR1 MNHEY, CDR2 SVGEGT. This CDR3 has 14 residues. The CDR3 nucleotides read TGTGCCAGCAGTTATCACGGGGGCTCCTACGAGCAGTACTTC. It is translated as CASSYHGGSYEQYF.

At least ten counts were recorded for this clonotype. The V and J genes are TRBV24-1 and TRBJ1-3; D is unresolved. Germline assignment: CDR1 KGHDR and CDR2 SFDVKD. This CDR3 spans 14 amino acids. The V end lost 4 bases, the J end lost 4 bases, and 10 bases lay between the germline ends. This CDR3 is CATSDSRSGNTIYF. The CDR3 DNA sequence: TGTGCCACCAGTGACTCTCGTTCCGGAAACACCATATATTTT.

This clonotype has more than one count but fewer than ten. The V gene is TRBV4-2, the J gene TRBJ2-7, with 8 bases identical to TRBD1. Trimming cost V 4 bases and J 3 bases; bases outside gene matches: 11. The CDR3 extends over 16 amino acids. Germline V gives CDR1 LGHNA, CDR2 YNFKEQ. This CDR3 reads CASSRFRGPKNYEQYF. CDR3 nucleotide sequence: TGTGCCAGCAGCCGGTTCAGGGGGCCGAAAAACTACGAGCAGTACTTC.

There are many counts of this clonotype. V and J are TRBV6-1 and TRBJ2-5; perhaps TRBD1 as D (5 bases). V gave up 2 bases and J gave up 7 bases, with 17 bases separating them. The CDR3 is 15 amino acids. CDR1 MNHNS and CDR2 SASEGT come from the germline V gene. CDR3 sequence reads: CASSESAGNVGTQYF. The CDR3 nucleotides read TGTGCCAGCAGTGAATCAGCAGGGAACGTAGGGACCCAGTACTTC.

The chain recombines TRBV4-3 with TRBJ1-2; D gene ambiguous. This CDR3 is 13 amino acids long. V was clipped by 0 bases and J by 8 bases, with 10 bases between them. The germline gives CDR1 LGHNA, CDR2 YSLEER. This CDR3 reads CASSQDRGRGYTF. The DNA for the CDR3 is TGCGCCAGCAGCCAAGATCGTGGGCGCGGCTACACCTTC.

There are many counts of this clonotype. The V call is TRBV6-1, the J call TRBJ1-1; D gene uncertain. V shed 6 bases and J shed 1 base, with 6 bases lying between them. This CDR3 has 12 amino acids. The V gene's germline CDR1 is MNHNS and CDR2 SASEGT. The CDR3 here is CASRRANTEAFF. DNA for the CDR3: TGTGCCAGCAGACGGGCGAACACTGAAGCTTTCTTT.

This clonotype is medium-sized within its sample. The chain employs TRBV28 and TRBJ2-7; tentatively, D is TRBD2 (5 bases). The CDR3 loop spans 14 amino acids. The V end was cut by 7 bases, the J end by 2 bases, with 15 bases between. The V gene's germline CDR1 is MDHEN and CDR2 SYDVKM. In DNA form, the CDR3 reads TGTGCCAGCACGCGGGCAGTACCCCCCTACGAGCAGTACTTC. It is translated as CASTRAVPPYEQYF.

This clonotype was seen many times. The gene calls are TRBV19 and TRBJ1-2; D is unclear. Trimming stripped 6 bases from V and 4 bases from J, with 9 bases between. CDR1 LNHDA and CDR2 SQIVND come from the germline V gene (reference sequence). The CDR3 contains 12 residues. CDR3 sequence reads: CASSGRTYGYTF. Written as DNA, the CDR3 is TGTGCCAGTAGCGGACGGACCTATGGCTACACCTTC.

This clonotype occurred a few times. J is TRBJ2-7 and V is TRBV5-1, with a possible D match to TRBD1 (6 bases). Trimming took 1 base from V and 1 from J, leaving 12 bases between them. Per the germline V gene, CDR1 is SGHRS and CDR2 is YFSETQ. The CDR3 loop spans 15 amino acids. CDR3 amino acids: CASSLSPGESYEQYF. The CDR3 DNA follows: TGCGCCAGCAGCTTGTCTCCAGGGGAGTCCTACGAGCAGTACTTC.

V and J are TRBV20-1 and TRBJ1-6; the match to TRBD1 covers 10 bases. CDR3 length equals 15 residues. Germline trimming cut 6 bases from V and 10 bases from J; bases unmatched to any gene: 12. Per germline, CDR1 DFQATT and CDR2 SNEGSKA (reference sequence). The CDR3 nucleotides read TGCAGTGCCTGGGCCGGGACAGGGGAATTCTCACCCCTCCACTTT. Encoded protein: CSAWAGTGEFSPLHF.

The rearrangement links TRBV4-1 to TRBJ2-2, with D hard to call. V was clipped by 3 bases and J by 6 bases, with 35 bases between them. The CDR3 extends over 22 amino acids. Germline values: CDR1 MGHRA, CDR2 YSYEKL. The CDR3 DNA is TGCGCCAGCAGCCACCCCCTCCTTTCCCGCGGCTTACCAGACAATCCCCCCGGGGAGCTGTTTTTT. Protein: CASSHPLLSRGLPDNPPGELFF.